The 15 T cell receptor beta chains given below trace back to one sample, sequenced in a study of response to subunit inactivated influenza vaccine (dated by TCRdb to the late 2010s). Preparation of the library involved RT-PCR. The sequencer was an Illumina HiSeq 2500. Using fastp at Q25 and MiXCR, TCRdb reprocessed the public reads and kept productive beta chains. Rows matching on CDR3 protein sequence are summarized as one entry with the most common DNA and genes. Across this sample there are hundreds of thousands of distinct CDR3 sequences, with around a sixth seen only once. Roughly 12% of the sample lies in the top ten. The source was PBMCs from blood, collected 11 to 12 days after vaccination. The source is a man between 50 and 59 years old who received an inactivated influenza vaccine. Donor details come from another sample of the same person, matched by shared clones.

This clonotype was seen a few times. The rearrangement joins TRBV18 to TRBJ1-1; D is unresolved. The length of the CDR3 is 15 residues. The germline V and J ends were trimmed by 0 bases and 5 bases, with 13 bases remaining between them. Germline loops: CDR1 KGHSH, CDR2 LQKENI. The CDR3 here is CASSPPMGGGTEAFF. The DNA of the CDR3 is TGTGCCAGCTCACCACCGATGGGCGGTGGGACTGAAGCTTTCTTT.

Only a few counts were recorded for this clonotype. This rearrangement joins TRBV29-1 to TRBJ2-7; TRBD1 might be the D (5 bases). The CDR3 is made up of 13 amino acids. The germline CDR1 and CDR2 sequences are SQVTM and ANQGSEA. Trimming removed 0 bases from V and 4 bases from J, with 10 bases in between. The CDR3 region has the DNA TGCAGCGTTGAAGATCCAGGGTCGTACGAGCAGTACTTC. The encoded protein is CSVEDPGSYEQYF.

There are many counts of this clonotype. This chain connects TRBV20-1 to TRBJ2-4, with D perhaps TRBD2 (7 bases). CDR1 is DFQATT and CDR2 is SNEGSKA in the germline V gene (reference sequence). V lost 6 bases and J 1 base, leaving 22 bases between the germline ends. The CDR3 has 17 amino acids. DNA of the CDR3: TGCAGTGCAAGGGGGACTCTCCGGGAGGCGGCCAAAAACATTCAGTACTTC. Amino acid sequence: CSARGTLREAAKNIQYF.

The genes are TRBV28 and TRBJ2-5; no clear D gene. Germline-derived CDR1 and CDR2 are MDHEN and SYDVKM. The CDR3 is 17 amino acids. V was cut by 1 base and J by 3 bases, with 18 bases left in between. The CDR3 nucleotides read TGTGCCAGCAGTTTATTTTATCGACCGATAATCAAAGAGACCCAGTACTTC. It yields the protein CASSLFYRPIIKETQYF.

V is TRBV20-1 and J is TRBJ1-1, with 8 nucleotides matching TRBD1. Trimming took 0 bases from V and 5 from J; bases not matched to a gene: 5. Per the germline V gene, CDR1 is DFQATT and CDR2 is SNEGSKA (reference sequence). The CDR3 runs to 14 residues. The CDR3 bases are TGCAGTGCTAGAGATCCCAGGGGGCGGACTGAAGCTTTCTTT. This gives the protein CSARDPRGRTEAFF.

The chain carries TRBV29-1 and TRBJ1-2; 9 nucleotides agree with TRBD1. After removal of 4 bases from V and 6 bases from J, the junction contained 6 bases not matched to a gene. CDR1 and CDR2 (germline): SQVTM, ANQGSEA. The CDR3 has 13 residues. In DNA, the CDR3 is TGCAGCGTTGGTAACAGGGGGCAGCATGGCTACACCTTC. Translating gives CSVGNRGQHGYTF.

A few counts support this clonotype. The V and J genes are TRBV28 and TRBJ2-7; no clear D. Trimming left V 6 bases short and J 5 bases short, with 8 bases between. The germline gives CDR1 MDHEN, CDR2 SYDVKM. This CDR3 is built from 11 residues. The CDR3 is CASRFKDEQYF. In nucleotides, the CDR3 is TGTGCCAGCAGGTTTAAGGACGAGCAGTACTTC.

This chain uses TRBV11-2 with TRBJ2-7; D might be TRBD1 (6 bases). Trimming removed 4 bases at V and 2 bases at J, with 12 bases between. Germline lookup yields CDR1 SGHAT and CDR2 FQNNGV. The CDR3 is made up of 14 amino acids. The CDR3 DNA follows: TGTGCCAGCAGCTCACTCCGACAGGCCTACGAGCAGTACTTC. It is translated as CASSSLRQAYEQYF. The full variable domain, completed using reference TRBV11-2 and TRBJ2-7, is EAGVAQSPRYKIIEKRQSVAFWCNPISGHATLYWYQQILGQGPKLLIQFQNNGVVDDSQLPKDRFSAERLKGVDSTLKIQPAKLEDSAVYLCASSSLRQAYEQYFGPGTRLTVT.

The chain couples TRBV6-2 or TRBV6-3 to TRBJ2-1, with 8 bases fitting TRBD2. The CDR3 spans 13 residues. The ends lost 5 bases at V and 6 bases at J; junction bases unmatched: 3. Germline V lookup: CDR1 MNHEY, CDR2 SVGEGT. The CDR3 spells CASSNGLANEQFF. The CDR3 DNA reads TGTGCCAGCAGTAATGGACTAGCCAATGAGCAGTTCTTC.

The chain recombines TRBV15 with TRBJ2-3; a possible D gene is TRBD1 (6 bases). CDR3 length: 15 amino acids. With 0 bases removed from V and 3 bases from J, the gap between germline ends came to 10 bases. Germline V gives CDR1 LNHNV, CDR2 YYDKDF (reference sequence). As DNA, the CDR3 is TGTGCCACCAGCAGAGATGTAAGGGGGACAGATACGCAGTATTTT. It yields the protein CATSRDVRGTDTQYF. Variable domain in full (rest from reference TRBV15 and TRBJ2-3): DAMVIQNPRYQVTQFGKPVTLSCSQTLNHNVMYWYQQKSSQAPKLLFHYYDKDFNNEADTPDNFQSRRPNTSFCFLDIRSPGLGDTAMYLCATSRDVRGTDTQYFGPGTRLTVL.

This clonotype was detected ten times or more. The V gene is TRBV12-3 or TRBV12-4, the J gene TRBJ2-7; 7 bases are shared with TRBD1. The CDR3 extends over 16 amino acids. After removal of 5 bases from V and 0 bases from J, the junction contained 10 bases not matched to a gene. The CDR3: CASSRRTGRSSYEQYF. CDR3 nucleotide sequence: TGTGCCAGCAGTAGGCGGACAGGCAGGAGCTCCTACGAGCAGTACTTC.

This chain joins TRBV23-1 and TRBJ2-5; 8 bases fit TRBD2. TRBV23-1 is placed among ORFs of uncertain function. Trimming removed 8 bases from V and 1 base from J; junction bases left unmatched: 3. The CDR3 covers 13 residues. The CDR3, as DNA: TGCGCCAGCTACGGACTAGCCCAAGAGACCCAGTACTTC. It translates to CASYGLAQETQYF.

The sample holds one count of this clonotype. At one boundary the junction diverges from the germline segment, which might be a read error. This chain connects TRBV4-2 to TRBJ2-1, with D perhaps TRBD2 (6 bases). Germline loops: CDR1 LGHNA, CDR2 YNFKEQ. The CDR3 runs to 13 residues. DNA for the CDR3: TGTGCCAGGAGCCCGGGGGACTCACCAAAGCCGTTCTTC. Residues: CARSPGDSPKPFF.

This chain links TRBV20-1 with TRBJ2-1; 9 bases fit TRBD2. CDR3 length equals 13 residues. Germline CDR1 DFQATT, CDR2 SNEGSKA (reference sequence). Trimming cost V 7 bases and J 7 bases; bases outside gene matches: 8. The DNA for the CDR3 is TGCAGTGGGGGTAGCGGGAGAGGAAATGAGCAGTTCTTC. Its protein product is CSGGSGRGNEQFF.

This clonotype has more than one count but fewer than ten. The CDR3 coding sequence is TGTGCCATCAGTGAGTCGAACCAGGCGCTTGAAGAGCAGTACTTC. Its protein product is CAISESNQALEEQYF. The chain uses TRBV10-3 and TRBJ2-7; no reliable D call. The ends were cut back, 0 bases at V and 7 bases at J, with 16 bases in the middle. The CDR3 covers 15 residues. CDR1 is ENHRY and CDR2 is SYGVKD in the germline V gene.